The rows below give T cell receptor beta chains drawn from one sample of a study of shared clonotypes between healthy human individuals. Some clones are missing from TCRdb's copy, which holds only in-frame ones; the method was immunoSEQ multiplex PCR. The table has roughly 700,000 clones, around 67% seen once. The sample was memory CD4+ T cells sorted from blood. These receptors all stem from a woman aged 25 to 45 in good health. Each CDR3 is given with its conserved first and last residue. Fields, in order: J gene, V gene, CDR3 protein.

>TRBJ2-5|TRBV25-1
CASSDRTSGEPASGTQYF
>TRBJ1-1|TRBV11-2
CASSFGRSVGEAFF
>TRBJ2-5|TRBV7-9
CASSKGGIAETQYF
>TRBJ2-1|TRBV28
CASSSLAGVNEQFF
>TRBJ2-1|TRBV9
CASSGQVGSLYNEQFF
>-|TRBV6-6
CASSRGQGAYEQYF
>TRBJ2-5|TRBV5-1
CASSLLAQETQYF
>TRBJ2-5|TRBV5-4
CASSSGGGPGETQYF
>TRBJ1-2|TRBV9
CASTGGWRGYTF
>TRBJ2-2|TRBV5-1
CASSLLPTEAGELFF
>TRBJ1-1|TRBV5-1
CASSSGPSQAFF
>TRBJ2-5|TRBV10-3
CAIGVVAGEETQYF
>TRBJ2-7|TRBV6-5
CATSLAGRDYEQYF
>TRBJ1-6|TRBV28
CASSSNLPNSPLHF
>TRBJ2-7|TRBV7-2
CASSPRHPGYEQYF
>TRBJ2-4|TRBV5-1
CASSPVGLAGVSIQYF
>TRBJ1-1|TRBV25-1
CASSVDGGSYTEAFF
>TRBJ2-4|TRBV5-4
CASSLTGTSKIQYF
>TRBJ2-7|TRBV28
CASSLSTTGTYEQYF
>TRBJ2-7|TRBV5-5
CASSFDSLYYEQYF
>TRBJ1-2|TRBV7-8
CASSLGRGSGGYTF
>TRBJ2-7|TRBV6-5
CASSYWGAHEQYF
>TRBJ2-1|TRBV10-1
CASSESGGTEQFF
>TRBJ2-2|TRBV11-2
CASSLDRDTGELFF
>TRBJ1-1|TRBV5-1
CASSFDTYTEAFF
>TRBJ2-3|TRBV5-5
CASSLDYTRTDTQYF
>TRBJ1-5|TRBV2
CASSENSGNQPQHF
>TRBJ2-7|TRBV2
CASRPDSSSYEQYF
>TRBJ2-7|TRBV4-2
CASSQGLAETYEQYF
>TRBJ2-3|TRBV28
CASSSPRARKPTDTQYF
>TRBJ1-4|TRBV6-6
CASSYDGGRGEKLFF
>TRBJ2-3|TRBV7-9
CASSFTGQGFSDTQYF
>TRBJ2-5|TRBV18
CASSPVEGQGETQYF
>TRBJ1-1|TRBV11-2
CASSPPGLPEAFF